The present TCR beta chain was sequenced within a study of blood T cells in healthy people across ages. The germline V gene has CDR1 DFQATT and CDR2 SNEGSKA (reference sequence). V lost 3 bases, J lost 3 bases, and 18 bases lay in between. This CDR3 spans 16 amino acids. A J-beta primer mix and a sample-barcoded 5' primer were used in a second PCR of about 7 to 12 cycles. All samples yielded 2.5 million or more CDR3-containing paired-end reads. Each CDR3 protein is one row after TCRdb ran MiXCR on the 5' RACE reads. The data hold under 1,000,000 distinct CDR3 sequences, with about 36% observed a single time.

The J gene is TRBJ1-5, the V gene TRBV20-1, with a weak D call TRBD1 (5 bases). Sequencing was carried out using blood. The sequence came from a man between 18 and 35 years old in good health. The CDR3 sequence is CSARRGWREANQPQHF. DNA for the CDR3: TGCAGTGCTAGGAGGGGTTGGAGGGAGGCCAATCAGCCCCAGCATTTT.